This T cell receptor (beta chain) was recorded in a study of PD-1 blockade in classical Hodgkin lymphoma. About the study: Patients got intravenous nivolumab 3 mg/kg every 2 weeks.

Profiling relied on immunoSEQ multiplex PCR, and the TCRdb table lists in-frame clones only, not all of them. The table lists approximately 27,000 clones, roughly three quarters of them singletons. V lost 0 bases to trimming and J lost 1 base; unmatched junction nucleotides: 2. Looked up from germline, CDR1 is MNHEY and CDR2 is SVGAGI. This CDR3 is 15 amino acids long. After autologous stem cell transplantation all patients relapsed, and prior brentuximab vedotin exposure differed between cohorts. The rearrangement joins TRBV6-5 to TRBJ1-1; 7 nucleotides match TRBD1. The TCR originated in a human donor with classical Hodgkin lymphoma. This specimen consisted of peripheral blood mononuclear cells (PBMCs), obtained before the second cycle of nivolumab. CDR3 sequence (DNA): TGTGCCAGCAGTTACTCGAGGGGGCAGAACACTGAAGCTTTCTTT. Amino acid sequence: CASSYSRGQNTEAFF.